The source of this T cell receptor beta chain is a study of shared T cell receptors in the human thymus. Profiled with immunoSEQ multiplex PCR; TCRdb holds only in-frame clones, not every one. Of some 640,000 clones listed, 80% to 90% are singletons. Trimming stripped 7 bases from V and 6 bases from J, with 15 bases between. Germline CDR1 is GTSNPN and CDR2 is SVGIG (reference sequence). The CDR3 has 13 residues. The same sample was also used in a study of human thymus T cells. That publication notes: Finnish infants who were healthy and having corrective surgery for congenital heart defects made up the donors.

The origin of this receptor is a boy less than two years old with a congenital heart defect. V and J are TRBV30 and TRBJ1-4; tentative D call: TRBD1 (6 bases). The sequencing sample was made of thymocytes. The CDR3 DNA reads TGTGCCTCAGGGGAAGGGCGGTATGAAAAACTGTTTTTT. Its protein product is CASGEGRYEKLFF.